In its sample, the clone carrying this T cell receptor beta chain was seen many times. An end of the junction differs from the germline gene, which may be a read error. CDR3 length equals 13 residues. Germline CDR1 is SGHRS and CDR2 is YFSETQ. TCRdb analysed the RT-PCR reads with MiXCR anew, one entry per CDR3 protein. The sample includes some 880,000 distinct CDR3 sequences, more than 15% of them seen just once. This record belongs to a study of patients and donors after allogeneic stem cell transplantation. Sequenced sample: blood, either unsorted or a sorted T cell fraction (not recorded which). The rearrangement joins TRBV5-1 to TRBJ1-1, with no clear D. The source is a human donor who was either an allogeneic HSCT recipient or a stem cell or donor lymphocyte infusion donor (not recorded which). It is not recorded whose cells these are; they may come from a transplant donor. The CDR3 DNA reads TGTGCCAGCAGCTTAATGGAGAACACTGAAGCTTTCTTT. It translates to CASSLMENTEAFF. The whole variable domain, remainder taken from reference TRBV5-1 and TRBJ1-1, is KAGVTQTPRYLIKTRGQQVTLSCSPISGHRSVSWYQQTPGQGLQFLFEYFSETQRNKGNFPGRFSGRQFSNSRSEMNVSTLELGDSALYLCASSLMENTEAFFGQGTRLTVV.